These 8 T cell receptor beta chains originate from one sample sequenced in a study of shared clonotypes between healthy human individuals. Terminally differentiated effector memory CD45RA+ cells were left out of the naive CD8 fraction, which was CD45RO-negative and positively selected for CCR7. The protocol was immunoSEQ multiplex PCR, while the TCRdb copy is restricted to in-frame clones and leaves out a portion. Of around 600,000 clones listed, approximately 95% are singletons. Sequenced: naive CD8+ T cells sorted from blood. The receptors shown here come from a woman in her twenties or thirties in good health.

This CDR3 is CASSAGTAFYYEQYF. CDR3 DNA: TGTGCCAGCTCAGCTGGGACAGCCTTCTACTACGAGCAGTACTTC. The V gene is TRBV18, the J gene TRBJ2-7, with 7 nucleotides matching TRBD1. Per germline, CDR1 KGHSH and CDR2 LQKENI. V lost 5 bases, J lost 3 bases, and 10 bases stayed unmatched. The CDR3 is 15 amino acids.

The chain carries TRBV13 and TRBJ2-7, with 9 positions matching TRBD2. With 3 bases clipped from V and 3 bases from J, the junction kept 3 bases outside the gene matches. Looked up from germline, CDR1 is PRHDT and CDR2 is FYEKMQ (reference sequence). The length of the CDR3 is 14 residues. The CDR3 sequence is CASSFSGSVYEQYF. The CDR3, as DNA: TGTGCCAGCAGCTTTAGCGGGAGCGTCTACGAGCAGTACTTC.

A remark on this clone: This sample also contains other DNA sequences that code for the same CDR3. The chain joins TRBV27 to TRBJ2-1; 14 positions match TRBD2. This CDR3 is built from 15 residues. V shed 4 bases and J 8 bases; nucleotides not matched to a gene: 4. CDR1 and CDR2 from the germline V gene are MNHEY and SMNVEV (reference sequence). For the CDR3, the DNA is TGTGCCAGCAGTTCCGGGACTAGCGGGAGCGATGAGCAGTTCTTC. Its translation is CASSSGTSGSDEQFF.

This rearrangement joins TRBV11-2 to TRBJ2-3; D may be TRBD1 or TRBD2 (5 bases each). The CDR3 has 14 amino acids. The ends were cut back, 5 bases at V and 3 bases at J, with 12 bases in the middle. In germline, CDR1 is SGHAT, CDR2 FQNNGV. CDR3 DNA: TGTGCCAGCAGCCCAGGGTGGGGGACAGATACGCAGTATTTT. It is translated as CASSPGWGTDTQYF.

The CDR3 loop reads CASSPPVGGRHYEQYF. CDR3 sequence (DNA): TGTGCCAGCTCACCCCCCGTGGGGGGGCGGCACTACGAGCAGTACTTC. The chain combines TRBV18 with TRBJ2-7; perhaps TRBD2 as D (7 bases). Between the trimmed V and J ends, which lost 3 bases and 3 bases, there was a span of 18 bases. CDR1 and CDR2 from the germline V gene are KGHSH and LQKENI. The CDR3 sequence is 16 residues long.

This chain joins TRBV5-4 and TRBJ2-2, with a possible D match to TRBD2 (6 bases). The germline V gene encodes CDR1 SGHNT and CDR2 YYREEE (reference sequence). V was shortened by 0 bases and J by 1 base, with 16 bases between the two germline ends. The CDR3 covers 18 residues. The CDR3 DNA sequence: TGTGCCAGCAGCTTGGGGTTGGGGTCTAGCGAGAACACCGGGGAGCTGTTTTTT. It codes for CASSLGLGSSENTGELFF.

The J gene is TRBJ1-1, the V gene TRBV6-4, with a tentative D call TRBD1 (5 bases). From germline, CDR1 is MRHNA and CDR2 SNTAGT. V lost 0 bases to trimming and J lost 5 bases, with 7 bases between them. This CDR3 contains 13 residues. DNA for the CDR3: TGTGCCAGCAGTGACTCGTGGGGGACTGAAGCTTTCTTT. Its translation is CASSDSWGTEAFF.

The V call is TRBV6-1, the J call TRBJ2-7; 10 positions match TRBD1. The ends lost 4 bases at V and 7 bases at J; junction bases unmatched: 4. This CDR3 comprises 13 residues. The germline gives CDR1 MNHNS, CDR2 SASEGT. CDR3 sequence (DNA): TGTGCCAGCAGTGCGGACAGGGGGAGGGAGCAGTACTTC. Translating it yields CASSADRGREQYF.